Below, 16 T cell receptor beta chains from the same sample are listed, as sequenced in a study of read filtering for tumor transcriptome and immune sequencing. From roughly 390 ng of RNA, a library with molecular barcoded alpha/delta and beta/gamma adaptors was made. TCRdb re-analysed the reads in MiXCR, keeping a single row per CDR3 protein. The sample lists about 40,000 distinct CDR3 sequences, roughly 13% seen once, with about 30% in the top ten. The sequencing sample was made of a population of CD138-negative cells sorted from bone marrow. These TCRs come from a donor at least 40 years old with multiple myeloma.

This clonotype has a count of ten or more. This chain uses TRBV7-8 with TRBJ2-1, with 8 bases identical to TRBD2. Germline loops: CDR1 SGHVS, CDR2 FQNEAQ. V was clipped by 5 bases and J by 4 bases; unmatched bases: 7. This CDR3 region has 15 residues. The CDR3 sequence: CASSPGLAKYNEQFF. In DNA form, the CDR3 reads TGTGCCAGCAGCCCCGGACTAGCTAAATACAATGAGCAGTTCTTC.

This clonotype appeared many times. The genes are TRBV12-3 or TRBV12-4 and TRBJ2-1; D remains unclear. This CDR3 contains 11 residues. V was clipped by 4 bases and J by 11 bases, with 9 bases between them. CDR3 sequence: CASSSNIQQFF. The CDR3 region has the DNA TGTGCCAGCAGTTCCAACATCCAGCAGTTCTTC.

This clonotype was recorded at least ten times. The genes are TRBV7-2 and TRBJ2-1; D call uncertain. V lost 2 bases, J lost 7 bases, and 12 bases lay in between. Germline V CDR1 and CDR2: SGHTA, FQGNSA. The CDR3 runs to 14 residues. The CDR3 nucleotides are TGTGCCAGCAGCTTAAGCCGGCACGGGAATGAGCAGTTCTTC. It encodes CASSLSRHGNEQFF.

This clonotype was observed many times. V and J are TRBV19 and TRBJ2-2; no definite D call. With 6 bases removed from V and 2 bases from J, the gap between germline ends came to 13 bases. In germline, CDR1 is LNHDA, CDR2 SQIVND (reference sequence). The CDR3 is made up of 15 amino acids. The CDR3 reads CASSTLHANTGELFF. CDR3 nucleotide sequence: TGTGCCAGTAGCACCCTCCATGCTAACACCGGGGAGCTGTTTTTT.

This clonotype was counted many times. The chain employs TRBV5-1 and TRBJ2-7; no clear D. Germline loops: CDR1 SGHRS, CDR2 YFSETQ. Trimming took 3 bases from V and 2 from J, leaving 9 bases between them. This CDR3 comprises 13 residues. This CDR3 is CASSSGLAYEQYF. The CDR3 DNA follows: TGCGCCAGCAGCTCCGGGCTTGCCTACGAGCAGTACTTC. Supplemented by reference TRBV5-1 and TRBJ2-7, the full variable domain reads KAGVTQTPRYLIKTRGQQVTLSCSPISGHRSVSWYQQTPGQGLQFLFEYFSETQRNKGNFPGRFSGRQFSNSRSEMNVSTLELGDSALYLCASSSGLAYEQYFGPGTRLTVT.

The V gene is TRBV3-1, the J gene TRBJ2-1, with D uncertain. Looked up from germline, CDR1 is LGHDT and CDR2 is YNNKEL (reference sequence). V dropped 2 bases and J dropped 0 bases, with 11 bases sitting between them. The CDR3 extends over 16 amino acids. The CDR3 loop is CASSQHPLSSYNEQFF. CDR3 DNA sequence: TGTGCCAGCAGCCAACATCCTTTAAGCTCCTACAATGAGCAGTTCTTC.

The table lists this clonotype with many counts. CDR3 sequence (DNA): TGTGCCAGCACCGGCAACGGGACCTACGAGCAGTACTTC. This gives the protein CASTGNGTYEQYF. The chain joins TRBV7-9 to TRBJ2-7, with D possibly being TRBD2 (5 bases). CDR1 is SEHNR, CDR2 FQNEAQ, per germline (reference sequence). This CDR3 has 13 residues. Trimming took off 7 bases at V and 2 bases at J, with 12 bases between the two ends.

This clonotype showed up many times. This sequence joins TRBV19 and TRBJ2-7; 8 nucleotides line up with TRBD1. The V segment lost 7 bases and the J segment 4 bases; nucleotides outside the gene matches: 9. The CDR3 is 14 amino acids. CDR1 is LNHDA, CDR2 SQIVND, per germline (reference sequence). CDR3 loop: CASKGPGTGYEQYF. CDR3 DNA: TGTGCCAGTAAAGGACCGGGGACAGGTTACGAGCAGTACTTC.

This clonotype turned up a few times. The V gene is TRBV5-1, the J gene TRBJ2-7; D is unresolved. V was trimmed by 4 bases and J by 7 bases, leaving 18 bases between them. The CDR3 consists of 14 residues. Germline V lookup: CDR1 SGHRS, CDR2 YFSETQ. CDR3 protein: CASSPEIDVREQYF. Written as DNA, the CDR3 is TGCGCCAGCAGCCCCGAAATAGACGTACGGGAGCAGTACTTC.

This clonotype was observed a few times. A read error is possible here, since a much larger clone lies one base away. The V gene is TRBV20-1, the J gene TRBJ1-2; D is undetermined. Germline V gene data show CDR1 as DFQATT and CDR2 as SNEGSKA (reference sequence). The CDR3 has 13 amino acids. The CDR3 loop reads CSAWNQANYGYAF. CDR3 sequence (DNA): TGCAGTGCTTGGAATCAGGCTAACTATGGCTACGCCTTC.

At least ten counts were recorded for this clonotype. This chain connects TRBV28 to TRBJ2-7, with 9 bases aligning to TRBD1. Trimming at V came to 8 bases and at J to 0 bases, leaving 8 bases not matched to a gene. The CDR3 extends over 15 amino acids. Germline V CDR1 and CDR2: MDHEN, SYDVKM. CDR3: CASGQQGARSYEQYF. CDR3 DNA: TGTGCCAGCGGCCAACAGGGGGCCCGCTCCTACGAGCAGTACTTC.

This clonotype has ten or more counts. The chain has TRBV5-1 and TRBJ2-5; D may be TRBD2 (5 bases). The V end lost 4 bases, the J end lost 5 bases, and 21 bases lay between the germline ends. CDR3 length: 16 residues. Germline V CDR1 and CDR2: SGHRS, YFSETQ. As DNA, the CDR3 is TGCGCCAGCAGCCCAAGCCGTCCGTTGACGGGGGAGACCCAGTACTTC. Amino acids: CASSPSRPLTGETQYF.

In this sample, this clonotype turned up many times. V usage is TRBV5-1 and J usage is TRBJ2-1, with D unresolved. Trimming left V 0 bases short and J 7 bases short, with 20 bases between. From germline, CDR1 is SGHRS and CDR2 YFSETQ. The CDR3 has 17 amino acids. The CDR3 DNA follows: TGCGCCAGCAGCTTGGGGTTTGGAGCAAGGGCTTCGAATGAGCAGTTCTTC. Protein: CASSLGFGARASNEQFF.

This clonotype has at least ten counts. V gene TRBV28 combines with J gene TRBJ2-1; D might be TRBD2 (6 bases). Trimming took off 1 base at V and 6 bases at J, with 10 bases between the two ends. The germline V gene encodes CDR1 MDHEN and CDR2 SYDVKM. There are 14 residues in the CDR3. The CDR3 nucleotides are TGTGCCAGCAGTTTATATGGGGGGTTCAATGAGCAGTTCTTC. Translated, it gives CASSLYGGFNEQFF.

This clonotype showed up just a few times. One end of the junction is discordant with germline, which a read error may explain. This chain links TRBV20-1 with TRBJ1-4, with 7 bases matching TRBD1. CDR3 length equals 13 residues. Germline values: CDR1 DFQATT, CDR2 SNEGSKA (reference sequence). The CDR3 DNA is TGCAGTGCTGTGGGACAGCTTAATGAAAAACGGTTTTTT. Protein product: CSAVGQLNEKRFF.

In its sample, this clonotype was seen many times. The chain recombines TRBV20-1 with TRBJ2-1; a possible D gene is TRBD2 (6 bases). This CDR3 comprises 14 residues. V was clipped by 7 bases and J by 2 bases, with 15 bases between them. Germline CDR1 and CDR2: DFQATT and SNEGSKA (reference sequence). In DNA, the CDR3 is TGCAGTGGAAGGAGGGACGAAACCTACAATGAGCAGTTCTTC. Amino acids: CSGRRDETYNEQFF.